The clone carrying this T cell receptor beta chain occurred a few times. Its matching antigen is unknown. These data are taken from a study of response to subunit inactivated influenza vaccine. Study outcomes and limitations: Seasonal influenza vaccination, on each occasion, was suggested by the authors to recruit few new T cells.

The germline CDR1 and CDR2 sequences are SGHAT and FQNNGV. CDR3 length: 15 residues. V was cut by 2 bases and J by 1 base, with 8 bases left in between. TCRdb reanalysed the RT-PCR reads using MiXCR and keeps one entry per CDR3 protein. The table includes around 710,000 distinct CDR3 sequences, over 11% detected once. The sequence derives from a man between 45 and 60 years old who received an inactivated influenza vaccine. V and J are TRBV11-2 and TRBJ2-2; the D is unclear. Source: PBMCs from blood, taken less than 15 days before vaccination. CDR3 protein: CASSLLPMNTGELFF. Written as DNA, the CDR3 is TGTGCCAGCAGCTTACTCCCAATGAACACCGGGGAGCTGTTTTTT.